This TCR beta chain was identified in a study of identical twins. Germline values: CDR1 SGHRS, CDR2 YFSETQ. This CDR3 contains 14 residues. V lost 4 bases and J lost 5; bases outside the gene matches: 4. Through template switching, a universal primer site was introduced, and the cDNA contained unique molecular identifiers. TCRdb analysed the 5' RACE reads with MiXCR anew, one entry per CDR3 protein. Of more than 1.5 million distinct CDR3 sequences listed, around a third are singletons. This clonotype originated in a newborn girl in good health. The specimen was cord blood. The chain has TRBV5-1 and TRBJ1-5; TRBD1 agrees at 9 bases. In DNA form, the CDR3 reads TGCGCCAGCAGCGACCGGGACAGGGATCAGCCCCAGCATTTT. Translating it yields CASSDRDRDQPQHF.